The present T cell receptor beta chain was sequenced within a study of brain metastases from non-small cell lung cancer. Study observations and caveats: Expanded T-cell clones appeared in approximately 60% of brain metastases over primaries. Brain metastases had lower T-cell infiltration than primary tumors. Brain metastases shared most TCR repertoire with primaries, with sparse T cells.

Generated by immunoSEQ multiplex PCR, the TCRdb table keeps only in-frame clones and is missing some. The sample yields about 6,000 clones, approximately 82% seen once. Turning to this clone: Its antigen is not identified.

CDR1 is LGHDT and CDR2 is YNNKEL in the germline V gene (reference sequence). V was pared by 3 bases and J by 3 bases, with 5 bases between. The CDR3 has 12 residues. The receptor comes from a donor aged 40 or over with non-small cell lung cancer. Sequencing input: primary lung tumor tissue. The chain has TRBV3-1 (or the pseudogene TRBV3-2) and TRBJ1-1; D is uncertain. The CDR3 here is CASSQSYTEAFF. The CDR3 DNA reads as TGTGCCAGCAGCCAGTCTTACACTGAAGCTTTCTTT.